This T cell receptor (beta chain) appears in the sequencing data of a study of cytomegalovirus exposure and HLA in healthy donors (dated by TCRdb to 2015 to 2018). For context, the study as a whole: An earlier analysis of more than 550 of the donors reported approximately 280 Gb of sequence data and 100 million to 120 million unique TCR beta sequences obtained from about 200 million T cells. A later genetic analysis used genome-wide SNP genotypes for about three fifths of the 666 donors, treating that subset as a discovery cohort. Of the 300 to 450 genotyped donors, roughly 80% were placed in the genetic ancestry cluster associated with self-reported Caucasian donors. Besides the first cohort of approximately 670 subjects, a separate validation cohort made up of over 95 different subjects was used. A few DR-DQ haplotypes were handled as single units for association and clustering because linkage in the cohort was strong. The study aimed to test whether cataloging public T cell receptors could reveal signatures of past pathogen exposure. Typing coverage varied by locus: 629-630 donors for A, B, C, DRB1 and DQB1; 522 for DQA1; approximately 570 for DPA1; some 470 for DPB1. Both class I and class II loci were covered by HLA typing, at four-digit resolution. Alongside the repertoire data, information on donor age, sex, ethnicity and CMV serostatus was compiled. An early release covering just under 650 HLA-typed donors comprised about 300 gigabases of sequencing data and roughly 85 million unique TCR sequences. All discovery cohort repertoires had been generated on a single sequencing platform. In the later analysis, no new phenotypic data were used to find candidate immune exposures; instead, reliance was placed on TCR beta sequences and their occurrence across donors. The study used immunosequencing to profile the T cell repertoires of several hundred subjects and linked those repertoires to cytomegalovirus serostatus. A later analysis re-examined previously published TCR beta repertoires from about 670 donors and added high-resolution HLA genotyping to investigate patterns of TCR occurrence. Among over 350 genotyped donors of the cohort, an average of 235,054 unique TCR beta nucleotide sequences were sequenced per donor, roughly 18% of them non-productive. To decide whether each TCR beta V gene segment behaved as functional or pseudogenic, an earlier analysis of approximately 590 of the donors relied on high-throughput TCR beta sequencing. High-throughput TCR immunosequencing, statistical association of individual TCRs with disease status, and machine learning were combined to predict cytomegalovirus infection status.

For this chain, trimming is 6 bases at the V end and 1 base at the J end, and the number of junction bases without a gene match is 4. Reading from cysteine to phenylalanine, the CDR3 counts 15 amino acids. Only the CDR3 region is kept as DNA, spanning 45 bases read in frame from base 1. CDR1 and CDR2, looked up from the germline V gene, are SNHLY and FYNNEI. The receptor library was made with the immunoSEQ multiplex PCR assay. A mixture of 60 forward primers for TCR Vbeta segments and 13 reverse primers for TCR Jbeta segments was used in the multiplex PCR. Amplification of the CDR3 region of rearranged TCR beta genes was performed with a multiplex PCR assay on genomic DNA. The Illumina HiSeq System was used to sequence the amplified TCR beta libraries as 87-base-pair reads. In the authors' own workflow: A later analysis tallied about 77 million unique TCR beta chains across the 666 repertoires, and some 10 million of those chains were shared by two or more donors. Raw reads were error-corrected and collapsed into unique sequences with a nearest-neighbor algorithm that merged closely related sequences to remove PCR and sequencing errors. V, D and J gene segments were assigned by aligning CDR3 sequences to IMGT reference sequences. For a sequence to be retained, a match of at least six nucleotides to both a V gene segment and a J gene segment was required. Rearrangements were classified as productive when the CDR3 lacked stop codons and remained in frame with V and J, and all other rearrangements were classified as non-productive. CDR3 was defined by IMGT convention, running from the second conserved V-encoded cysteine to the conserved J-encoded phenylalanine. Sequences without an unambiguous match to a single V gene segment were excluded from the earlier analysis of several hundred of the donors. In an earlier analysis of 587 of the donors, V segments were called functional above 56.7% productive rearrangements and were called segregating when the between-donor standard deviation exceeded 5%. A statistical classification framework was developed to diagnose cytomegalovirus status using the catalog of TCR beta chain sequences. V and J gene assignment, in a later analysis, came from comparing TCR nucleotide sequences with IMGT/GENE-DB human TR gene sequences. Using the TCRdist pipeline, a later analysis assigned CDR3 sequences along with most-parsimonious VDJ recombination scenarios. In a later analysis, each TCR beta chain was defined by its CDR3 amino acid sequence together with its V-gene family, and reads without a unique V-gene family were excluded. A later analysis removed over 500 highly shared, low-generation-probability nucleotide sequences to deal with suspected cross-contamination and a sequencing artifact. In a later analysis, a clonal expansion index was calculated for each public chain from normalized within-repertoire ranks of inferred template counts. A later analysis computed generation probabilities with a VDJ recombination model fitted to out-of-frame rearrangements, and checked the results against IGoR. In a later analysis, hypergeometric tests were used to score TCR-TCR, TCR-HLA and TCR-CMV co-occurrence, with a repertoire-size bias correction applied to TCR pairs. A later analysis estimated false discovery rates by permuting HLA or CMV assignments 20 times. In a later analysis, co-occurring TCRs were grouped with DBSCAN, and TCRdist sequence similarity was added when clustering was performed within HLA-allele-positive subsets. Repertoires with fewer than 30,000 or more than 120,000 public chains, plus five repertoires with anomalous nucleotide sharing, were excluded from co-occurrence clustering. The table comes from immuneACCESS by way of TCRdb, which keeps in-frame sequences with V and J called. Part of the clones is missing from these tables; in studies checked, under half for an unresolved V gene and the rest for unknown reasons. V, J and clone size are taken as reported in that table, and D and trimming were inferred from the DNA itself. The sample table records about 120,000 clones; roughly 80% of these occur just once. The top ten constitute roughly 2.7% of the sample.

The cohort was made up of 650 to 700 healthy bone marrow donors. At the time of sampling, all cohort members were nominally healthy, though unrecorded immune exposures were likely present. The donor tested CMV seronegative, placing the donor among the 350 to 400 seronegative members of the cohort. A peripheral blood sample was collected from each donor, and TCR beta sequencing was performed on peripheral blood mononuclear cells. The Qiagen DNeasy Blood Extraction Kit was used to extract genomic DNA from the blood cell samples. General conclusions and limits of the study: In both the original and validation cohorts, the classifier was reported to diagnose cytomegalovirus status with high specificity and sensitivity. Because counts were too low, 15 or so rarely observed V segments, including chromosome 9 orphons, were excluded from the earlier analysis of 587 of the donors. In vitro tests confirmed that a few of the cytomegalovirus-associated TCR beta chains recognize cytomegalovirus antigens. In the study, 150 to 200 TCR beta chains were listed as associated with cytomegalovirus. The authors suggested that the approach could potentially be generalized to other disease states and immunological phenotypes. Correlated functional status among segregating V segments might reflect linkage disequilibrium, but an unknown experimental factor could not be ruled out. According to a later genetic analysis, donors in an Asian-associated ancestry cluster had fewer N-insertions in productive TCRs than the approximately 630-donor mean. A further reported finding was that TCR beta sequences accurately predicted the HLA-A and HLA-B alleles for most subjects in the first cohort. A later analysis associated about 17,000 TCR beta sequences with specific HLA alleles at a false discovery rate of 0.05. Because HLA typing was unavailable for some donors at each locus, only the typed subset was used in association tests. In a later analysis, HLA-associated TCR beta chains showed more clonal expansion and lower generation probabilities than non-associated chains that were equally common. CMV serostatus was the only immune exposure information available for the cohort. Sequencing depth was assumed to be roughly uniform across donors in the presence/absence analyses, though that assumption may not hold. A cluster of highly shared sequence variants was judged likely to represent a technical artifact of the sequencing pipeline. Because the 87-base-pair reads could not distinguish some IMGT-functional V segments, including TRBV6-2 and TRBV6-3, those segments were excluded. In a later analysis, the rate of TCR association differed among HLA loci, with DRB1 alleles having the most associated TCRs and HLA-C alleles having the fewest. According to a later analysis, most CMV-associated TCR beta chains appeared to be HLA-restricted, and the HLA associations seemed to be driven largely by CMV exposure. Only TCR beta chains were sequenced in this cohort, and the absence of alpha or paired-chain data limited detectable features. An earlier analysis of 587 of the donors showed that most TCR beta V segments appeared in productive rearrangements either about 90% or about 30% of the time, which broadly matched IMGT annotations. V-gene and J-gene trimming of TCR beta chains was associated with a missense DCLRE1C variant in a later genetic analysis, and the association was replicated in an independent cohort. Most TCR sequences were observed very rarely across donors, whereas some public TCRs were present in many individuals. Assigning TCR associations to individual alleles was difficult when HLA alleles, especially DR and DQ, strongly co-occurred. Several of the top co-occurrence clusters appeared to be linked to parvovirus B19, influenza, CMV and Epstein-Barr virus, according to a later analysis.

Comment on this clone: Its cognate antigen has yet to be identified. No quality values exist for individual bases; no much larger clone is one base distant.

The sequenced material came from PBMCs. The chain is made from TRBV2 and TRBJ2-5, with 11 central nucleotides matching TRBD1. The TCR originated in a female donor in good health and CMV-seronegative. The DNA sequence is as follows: TGTGCCAGCAGCGGGGACAGGGGGAGCCAAGAGACCCAGTACTTC. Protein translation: CASSGDRGSQETQYF.